These T cell receptor beta chains were read from a single sample in a study of CD8 T cells in Susac syndrome. TCRdb passed the immunoSEQ multiplex PCR reads through MiXCR, listing each CDR3 protein once. The repertoire holds some 450,000 distinct CDR3 sequences, 85% to 90% seen once, with 0.12% in the top ten. Sequences were obtained from CD8+ T cells from PBMCs. Receptors were obtained from a human donor with multiple sclerosis. The CDR3 runs from the conserved cysteine through the conserved F or W. D genes are given only for firm matches. Not every row has a clone size; where given, it reads once, few, many or a size class.

D | J | size | V | CDR3 | DNA
TRBD1 | TRBJ1-5 | . | TRBV19 | CASLTQGAGNQPQHF | TGTGCCAGTCTTACACAGGGGGCTGGCAATCAGCCCCAGCATTTT
. | TRBJ2-7 | once | TRBV30 | CAWSEDNYEQYF | TGTGCCTGGAGTGAAGACAACTACGAGCAGTACTTC
TRBD2 | TRBJ2-7 | . | TRBV27 | CASSFGGSNREQYF | TGTGCCAGCAGTTTTGGCGGGAGTAATCGCGAGCAGTACTTC
. | TRBJ2-7 | . | TRBV29-1 | CSGLNVDGRSYEQYF | TGCAGCGGCCTAAATGTGGACGGACGCTCCTACGAGCAGTACTTC
TRBD1 | TRBJ1-5 | . | TRBV25-1 | CASSDSDRGEQPQHF | TGTGCCAGCAGTGATTCGGACAGGGGGGAGCAGCCCCAGCATTTT
TRBD2 | TRBJ2-2 | . | TRBV12-3/TRBV12-4 | CASRPGLAEIANTGELFF | TGTGCCAGCAGGCCGGGACTAGCAGAAATTGCGAACACCGGGGAGCTGTTTTTT
. | TRBJ1-2 | . | TRBV11-2 | CASSSSGEANYGYTF | TGTGCCAGCAGCTCTTCAGGGGAAGCTAACTATGGCTACACCTTC
. | TRBJ2-3 | . | TRBV4-1 | CASSATRAGADTQYF | TGCGCCAGCAGCGCGACTAGAGCGGGCGCAGATACGCAGTATTTT
TRBD2 | TRBJ2-3 | once | TRBV28 | CASSLYTSGSVWGTDTQYF | TGTGCCAGCAGTTTATATACTAGCGGGAGCGTTTGGGGCACAGATACGCAGTATTTT
. | TRBJ2-3 | . | TRBV7-9 | CASSLWEDTDTQYF | TGTGCCAGCAGCTTATGGGAAGACACAGATACGCAGTATTTT
TRBD2 | TRBJ2-5 | . | TRBV6-5 | CASSYVALADQETQYF | TGTGCCAGCAGTTACGTGGCACTAGCGGATCAAGAGACCCAGTACTTC
TRBD2 | TRBJ2-3 | . | TRBV28 | CASSLGTSGRAPDTQYF | TGTGCCAGCAGTCTTGGAACTAGCGGGAGGGCCCCAGATACGCAGTATTTT
. | TRBJ2-7 | . | TRBV5-1 | CASSLEDPFTNEQYF | TGCGCCAGCAGCTTGGAGGATCCCTTCACTAACGAGCAGTACTTC
TRBD1 | TRBJ2-1 | . | TRBV29-1 | CSVVGQGLWNEQFF | TGCAGCGTTGTAGGACAGGGCCTATGGAATGAGCAGTTCTTC
. | TRBJ2-7 | . | TRBV4-1 | CASSQVRTAYEQYF | TGCGCCAGCAGCCAAGTTCGAACAGCCTACGAGCAGTACTTC
. | TRBJ1-2 | once | TRBV7-2 | CASSPGNDYGYTF | TGTGCCAGCAGTCCAGGGAACGACTATGGCTACACCTTC
. | TRBJ1-4 | . | TRBV27 | CASSFGVTTNEKLFF | TGTGCCAGCAGTTTCGGAGTCACAACTAATGAAAAACTGTTTTTT
. | TRBJ2-3 | . | TRBV5-1 | CASSLGLSSDTQYF | TGCGCCAGCAGCTTGGGACTAAGCTCGGATACGCAGTATTTT
TRBD1 | TRBJ2-1 | . | TRBV19 | CASRPGGTNEQFF | TGTGCCAGTAGACCAGGGGGCACGAATGAGCAGTTCTTC
. | TRBJ1-1 | . | TRBV27 | CASSWDVFTEAFF | TGTGCCAGCAGTTGGGACGTCTTCACTGAAGCTTTCTTT
TRBD2 | TRBJ2-6 | few | TRBV11-2 | CASSSGLAGGLGANVLTF | TGTGCCAGCAGCTCTGGACTAGCGGGGGGGCTTGGGGCCAACGTCCTGACTTTC
TRBD1 | TRBJ1-5 | . | TRBV20-1 | CSAGSMDRVEYSNQPQHF | TGCAGCGCCGGTAGCATGGACAGGGTTGAATATAGCAATCAGCCCCAGCATTTT
TRBD2 | TRBJ2-7 | . | TRBV19 | CASSFPGLAGSYEQYF | TGTGCCAGTAGTTTTCCGGGACTAGCGGGAAGCTACGAGCAGTACTTC
TRBD2 | TRBJ2-1 | . | TRBV27 | CASSLGPSGRIEQFF | TGTGCCAGCAGTTTGGGGCCTAGCGGGAGGATTGAGCAGTTCTTC
TRBD2 | TRBJ2-1 | once | TRBV29-1 | CSVTSGAYNEQFF | TGCAGCGTCACTAGCGGGGCGTACAATGAGCAGTTCTTC
. | TRBJ2-5 | . | TRBV4-1 | CASSLSGGSSETQYF | TGCGCCAGCAGCCTTAGCGGAGGGTCCTCGGAGACCCAGTACTTC
TRBD1 | TRBJ2-1 | . | TRBV11-3 | CASSLGYLRDRPYNEQFF | TGTGCCAGCAGCTTAGGGTACCTCCGGGACAGGCCCTATAATGAGCAGTTCTTC
TRBD1 | TRBJ1-1 | once | TRBV5-5 | CASSSQGDTEAFF | TGTGCCAGCAGCTCCCAGGGGGACACTGAAGCTTTCTTT
. | TRBJ2-5 | . | TRBV4-1 | CASSQARGPGETQYF | TGCGCCAGCAGCCAAGCGAGGGGTCCGGGGGAGACCCAGTACTTC
. | TRBJ2-1 | . | TRBV28 | CASSCPGAGGNEIFSSYNEQFF | TGTGCCAGCAGTTGCCCCGGCGCTGGAGGAAACGAAATCTTCTCCTCCTACAATGAGCAGTTCTTC
TRBD1 | TRBJ2-2 | . | TRBV30 | CAWSVGDRNTGELFF | TGTGCCTGGAGTGTAGGGGACAGGAACACCGGGGAGCTGTTTTTT
. | TRBJ2-7 | . | TRBV5-1 | CASAPQRERTTYEQYF | TGCGCCAGCGCCCCCCAGAGAGAACGTACTACCTACGAGCAGTACTTC
. | TRBJ2-3 | . | TRBV29-1 | CSVEDLGLPPDTQYF | TGCAGCGTTGAAGACTTGGGGTTACCCCCAGATACGCAGTATTTT
. | TRBJ1-1 | . | TRBV4-1 | CASSQGSEAEAFF | TGCGCCAGCAGCCAAGGTTCCGAGGCTGAAGCTTTCTTT
. | TRBJ2-5 | . | TRBV28 | CASSRYRDQETQYF | TGTGCCAGCAGCCGCTACAGGGACCAAGAGACCCAGTACTTC
TRBD2 | TRBJ2-3 | . | TRBV4-1 | CASSQRTSGGSGNTQYF | TGCGCCAGCAGCCAAAGGACTAGCGGGGGGTCGGGTAATACGCAGTATTTT
TRBD1 | TRBJ2-7 | once | TRBV2 | CASGSDPGQGPYEQYF | TGTGCCAGCGGCTCCGACCCGGGACAGGGCCCCTACGAGCAGTACTTC
TRBD2 | TRBJ2-5 | . | TRBV20-1 | CSAIHGLANTEQETQYF | TGCAGTGCTATCCACGGACTAGCTAATACCGAACAAGAGACCCAGTACTTC
. | TRBJ1-2 | . | TRBV5-6 | CASSFWSGIYYGYTF | TGTGCCAGCAGCTTTTGGTCGGGCATTTACTATGGCTACACCTTC
TRBD2 | TRBJ2-1 | . | TRBV18 | CASAYRTSWLYNEQFF | TGTGCCAGCGCTTATAGGACTAGCTGGCTGTACAATGAGCAGTTCTTC
TRBD2 | TRBJ2-1 | . | TRBV9 | CASSFVSGGADEQFF | TGTGCCAGCAGCTTCGTTTCGGGAGGGGCCGATGAGCAGTTCTTC
. | TRBJ2-1 | . | TRBV4-1 | CASSQGDQNNEQFF | TGCGCCAGCAGCCAAGGGGACCAGAACAATGAGCAGTTCTTC
. | TRBJ2-2 | . | TRBV20-1 | CSARDLRDENTGELFF | TGCAGTGCTAGAGATCTCCGGGATGAAAACACCGGGGAGCTGTTTTTT
. | TRBJ2-6 | . | TRBV12-3/TRBV12-4 | CASDTDGSGANVLTF | TGTGCCAGCGATACGGACGGCTCTGGGGCCAACGTCCTGACTTTC
TRBD2 | TRBJ2-3 | . | TRBV7-9 | CASSKLLAGGSTDTQYF | TGTGCCAGCAGCAAACTACTAGCGGGGGGAAGCACAGATACGCAGTATTTT
. | TRBJ1-1 | . | TRBV27 | CASSWGGSGNTEAFF | TGTGCCAGCAGTTGGGGGGGGTCCGGAAACACTGAAGCTTTCTTT
TRBD1 | TRBJ1-2 | . | TRBV9 | CASSQPGQGFYGYTF | TGTGCCAGCAGCCAACCGGGACAGGGATTCTATGGCTACACCTTC
. | TRBJ1-2 | . | TRBV11-2 | CASSLGLSPYGYTF | TGTGCCAGCAGCTTGGGCCTATCACCCTATGGCTACACCTTC
. | TRBJ1-1 | . | TRBV7-8 | CASSLRGAETEAFF | TGTGCCAGCAGCTTACGTGGGGCCGAGACTGAAGCTTTCTTT
TRBD2 | TRBJ2-5 | . | TRBV14 | CASSQVTQRGGRGETQYF | TGTGCCAGCAGCCAAGTTACCCAGCGGGGGGGCAGGGGAGAGACCCAGTACTTC
. | TRBJ2-1 | . | TRBV30 | CAWSALFEGGYNEQFF | TGTGCCTGGAGTGCGTTATTTGAGGGAGGTTACAATGAGCAGTTCTTC
. | TRBJ2-7 | . | TRBV12-3/TRBV12-4 | CASSLGFFYEQYF | TGTGCCAGCAGTTTGGGTTTCTTCTACGAGCAGTACTTC